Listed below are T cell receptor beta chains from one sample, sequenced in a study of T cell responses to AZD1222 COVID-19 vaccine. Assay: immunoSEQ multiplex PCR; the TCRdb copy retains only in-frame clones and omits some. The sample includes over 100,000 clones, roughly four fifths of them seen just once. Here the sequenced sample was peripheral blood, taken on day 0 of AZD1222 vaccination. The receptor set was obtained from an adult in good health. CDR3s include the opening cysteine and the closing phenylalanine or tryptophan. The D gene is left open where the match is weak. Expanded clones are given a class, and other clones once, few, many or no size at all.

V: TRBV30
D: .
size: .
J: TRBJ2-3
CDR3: CAWSVWGSTDTQYF
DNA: TGTGCCTGGAGTGTCTGGGGGAGCACAGATACGCAGTATTTT

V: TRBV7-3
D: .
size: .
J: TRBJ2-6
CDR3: CASSARQVSGANVLTF
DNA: TGTGCCAGCAGTGCCCGACAGGTCTCTGGGGCCAACGTCCTGACTTTC

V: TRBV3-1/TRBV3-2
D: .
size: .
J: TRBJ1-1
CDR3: CASSRTWQDGAFF
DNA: TGTGCCAGCAGCCGGACCTGGCAGGACGGAGCTTTCTTT

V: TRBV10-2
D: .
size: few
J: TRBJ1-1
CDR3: CASSTMNTEAFF
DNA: TGCGCCAGCAGCACCATGAACACTGAAGCTTTCTTT

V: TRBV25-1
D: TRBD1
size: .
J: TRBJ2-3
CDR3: CASSDLRGNGDTQYF
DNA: TGTGCCAGCAGTGATCTCAGGGGGAATGGAGATACGCAGTATTTT

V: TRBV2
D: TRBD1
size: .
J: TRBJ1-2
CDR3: CATLWDRVDGYTF
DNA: TGTGCCACCCTCTGGGACAGGGTGGATGGCTACACCTTC

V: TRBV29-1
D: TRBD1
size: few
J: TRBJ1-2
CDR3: CSVEAGGGGYTF
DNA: TGCAGCGTTGAGGCAGGGGGCGGCGGCTACACCTTC

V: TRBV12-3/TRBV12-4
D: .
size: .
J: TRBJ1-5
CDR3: CASSQDGNQPQHF
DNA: TGTGCCAGCAGTCAAGATGGGAATCAGCCCCAGCATTTT

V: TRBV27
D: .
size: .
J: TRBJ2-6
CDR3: CASRGLAALHGSSGANVLTF
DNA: TGTGCCAGCCGGGGGCTAGCGGCTCTCCACGGATCTTCTGGGGCCAACGTCCTGACTTTC

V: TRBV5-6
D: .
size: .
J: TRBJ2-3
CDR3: CASSTTPRDTQYF
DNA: TGTGCCAGCAGCACGACACCCCGGGATACGCAGTATTTT

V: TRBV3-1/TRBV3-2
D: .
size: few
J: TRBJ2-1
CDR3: CASSPRPNYNEQFF
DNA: TGTGCCAGCAGCCCCCGACCGAACTACAATGAGCAGTTCTTC

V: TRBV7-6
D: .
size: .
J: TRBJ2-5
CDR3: CASSLGGGQETQYF
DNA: TGTGCCAGCAGCTTGGGGGGAGGCCAAGAGACCCAGTACTTC

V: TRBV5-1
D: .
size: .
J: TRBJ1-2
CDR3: CASSLAGRYGYTF
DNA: TGCGCCAGCAGCCTGGCAGGGAGGTATGGCTACACCTTC

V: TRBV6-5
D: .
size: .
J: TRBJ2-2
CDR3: CASKEGVQSGELFF
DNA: TGTGCCAGCAAGGAGGGGGTGCAAAGCGGGGAGCTGTTTTTT

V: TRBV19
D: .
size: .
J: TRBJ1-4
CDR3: CASSARAPVATNEKLFF
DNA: TGTGCCAGTAGCGCCCGGGCCCCAGTAGCAACTAATGAAAAACTGTTTTTT

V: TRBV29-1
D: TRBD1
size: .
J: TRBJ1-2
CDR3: CSARTGDYGYTF
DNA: TGCAGCGCCCGGACAGGCGACTATGGCTACACCTTC

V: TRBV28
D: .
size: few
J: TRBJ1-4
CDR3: CAINEVLGGPNEKLFF
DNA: TGTGCCATCAATGAGGTGCTAGGGGGGCCAAATGAAAAACTGTTTTTT

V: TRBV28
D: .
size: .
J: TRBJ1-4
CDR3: CASRPQVREKLFF
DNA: TGTGCCAGCAGGCCCCAGGTGCGCGAAAAACTGTTTTTT

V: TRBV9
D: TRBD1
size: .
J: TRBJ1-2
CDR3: CASSPRQGNEFYGYTF
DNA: TGTGCCAGCAGCCCGCGACAGGGAAACGAGTTCTATGGCTACACCTTC

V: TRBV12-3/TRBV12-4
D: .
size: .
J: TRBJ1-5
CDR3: CASSLGDRPQHF
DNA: TGTGCCAGCAGTTTAGGAGATCGGCCCCAGCATTTT

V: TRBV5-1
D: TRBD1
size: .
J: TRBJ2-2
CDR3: CASSFGQANTGELFF
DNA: TGCGCCAGCAGCTTCGGACAGGCGAACACCGGGGAGCTGTTTTTT

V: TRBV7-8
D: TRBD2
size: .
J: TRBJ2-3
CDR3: CASSSRQTGLAGTTDTQYF
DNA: TGTGCCAGCAGCTCCCGGCAGACGGGACTAGCGGGGACCACAGATACGCAGTATTTT